One T cell receptor beta chain is described in this entry. What it recognizes is unknown. V was pared by 4 bases and J by 0 bases, with 2 bases of the junction left unmatched. Germline CDR1 SNHLY, CDR2 FYNNEI. The CDR3 length is 14 residues. This entry is derived from a study of T cell responses to AZD1222 COVID-19 vaccine. The wider study: Pooling of second doses given at about 4 or about 12 weeks was done.

The repertoire was sequenced with immunoSEQ multiplex PCR; TCRdb's copy has only in-frame clones and lacks some. The repertoire holds around 200,000 clones, with roughly 93% as singletons. Points from the study as a whole: In all cases, repertoires were sampled only after the peak T cell response. Spike-specific TCRs gained breadth and depth after people received two AZD1222 doses.

The input for sequencing was peripheral blood, taken on day 0 of AZD1222 vaccination. The chain employs TRBV2 and TRBJ1-1; 7 bases are shared with TRBD1. This clonotype was obtained from an adult in good health. The chain's CDR3 is CASSGQGLNTEAFF. In DNA form, the CDR3 reads TGTGCCAGCAGTGGACAGGGTCTGAACACTGAAGCTTTCTTT. Looking up the rest from reference TRBV2 and TRBJ1-1 gives the full variable domain: EPEVTQTPSHQVTQMGQEVILRCVPISNHLYFYWYRQILGQKVEFLVSFYNNEISEKSEIFDDQFSVERPDGSNFTLKIRSTKLEDSAMYFCASSGQGLNTEAFFGQGTRLTVV.